This TCR beta chain emerged from a study of blood T cell repertoires in COVID-19. Study details: Acute and convalescent COVID-19 specimens originated in the United States, Italy and Spain. Sources were T cells, B-cell-depleted T cells, or PBMCs; the material itself was cDNA or gDNA.

Germline CDR1 SQVTM, CDR2 ANQGSEA. The V end lost 1 base, the J end lost 2 bases, and 8 bases lay between the germline ends. The CDR3 has 13 amino acids. Clones were read by immunoSEQ multiplex PCR, and TCRdb kept only the in-frame ones, dropping some. Of tens of thousands of clones in the sample, approximately 90% were seen once. Sequenced sample: peripheral blood. The TCR comes from a human donor in a cohort sampled during active COVID-19. V usage is TRBV29-1 and J usage is TRBJ1-2; D is ambiguous. The DNA for the CDR3 is TGCAGCGTTGAAGGGGGAGGGAACTATGGCTACACCTTC. Translated, it gives CSVEGGGNYGYTF.